This TCR beta chain was captured by sequencing in a study of T-cell memory formation after mild COVID-19. At the level of the study: For the most part, TCR clusters were specific to one donor.

CDR1 is SGHVS, CDR2 FNYEAQ, per germline. V dropped 6 bases and J dropped 5; count of bases not matched to a gene: 5. The CDR3 runs 14 residues. TCRdb re-analysed the 5' RACE reads in MiXCR, keeping a single row per CDR3 protein. The sample yields about 340,000 distinct CDR3 sequences, approximately 13% seen once. This clonotype was counted only a few times. The sample comprised PBMCs or a T cell subset sorted from them (not recorded which). The V call is TRBV7-6, the J call TRBJ2-3; 10 bases agree with TRBD2. This clonotype originated in a man between 18 and 29 years old who had mild COVID-19 (a few samples of this study predate the infection). Cell type and time point are not known. CDR3: CASSASGGGDTQYF. The CDR3 DNA follows: TGTGCCAGCAGTGCTAGCGGGGGCGGAGATACGCAGTATTTT.